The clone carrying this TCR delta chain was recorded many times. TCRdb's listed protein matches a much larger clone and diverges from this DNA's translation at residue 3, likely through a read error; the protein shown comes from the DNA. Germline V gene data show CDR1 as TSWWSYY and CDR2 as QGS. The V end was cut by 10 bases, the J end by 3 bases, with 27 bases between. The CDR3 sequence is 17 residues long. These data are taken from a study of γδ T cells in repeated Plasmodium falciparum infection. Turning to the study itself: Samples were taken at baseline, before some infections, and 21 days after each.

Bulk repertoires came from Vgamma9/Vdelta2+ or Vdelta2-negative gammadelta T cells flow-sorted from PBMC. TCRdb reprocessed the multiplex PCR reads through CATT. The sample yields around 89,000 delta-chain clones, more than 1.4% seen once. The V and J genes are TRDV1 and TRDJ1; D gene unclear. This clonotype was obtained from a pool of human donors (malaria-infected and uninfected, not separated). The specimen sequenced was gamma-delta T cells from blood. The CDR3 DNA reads TGTGCTCCTGGAACAGAGGGTTCCCTGAGATTCGCCGATAAACTCATCTTT. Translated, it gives CAPGTEGSLRFADKLIF.